These 32 T cell receptor beta chains share one sample of origin, sequenced in a study of regulatory T cells in long-lasting Graves disease. Time point meaning: newly diagnosed GD, antithyroid drugs for less than 3 months. After RNA was extracted from PBMCs, the TCR library was made from it. Researchers made TCR beta libraries by using iRepertoire HTBI primers and running Arm-PCR on CDR3 regions. TCRdb used MiXCR to reprocess the multiplex PCR reads, holding one entry per CDR3 protein. The sample holds hundreds of thousands of distinct CDR3 sequences; about 16% are singletons and the top ten take around 25%. This sample was also put to use in a study of T cells in Graves' hyperthyroidism and ophthalmopathy.

Sample: peripheral blood mononuclear cells (PBMCs), taken at new diagnosis, from a patient treated with antithyroid drugs. The receptors were sampled from a woman aged 35-65 years with Graves disease.

The V gene is TRBV12-3 or TRBV12-4, the J gene TRBJ2-7; D might be TRBD1 (6 bases). With 3 bases removed from V and 1 base from J, the gap between germline ends came to 13 bases. CDR3 size: 15 residues. This CDR3 is CASSFVTGLSYEQYF. The DNA for the CDR3 is TGTGCCAGCAGTTTTGTTACAGGGTTGTCCTACGAGCAGTACTTC.

In this sample, this clonotype turned up a few times. This sequence joins TRBV7-8 and TRBJ2-1; TRBD1 matches 8 bases. There are 14 residues in the CDR3. The germline gives CDR1 SGHVS, CDR2 FQNEAQ. After removal of 5 bases from V and 5 bases from J, the junction contained 5 bases not matched to a gene. In DNA form, the CDR3 reads TGTGCCAGCAGCGGCAGGGGGCGTAACAATGAGCAGTTCTTC. As protein: CASSGRGRNNEQFF. Full variable domain (outside the CDR3, taken from reference TRBV7-8 and TRBJ2-1): GAGVSQSPRYKVAKRGQDVALRCDPISGHVSLFWYQQALGQGPEFLTYFQNEAQLDKSGLPSDRFFAERPEGSVSTLKIQRTQQEDSAVYLCASSGRGRNNEQFFGPGTRLTVL.

This clonotype appeared a few times. The chain employs TRBV5-4 and TRBJ2-5; D is perhaps TRBD1 (6 bases). The ends were cut back, 5 bases at V and 5 bases at J, with 22 bases in the middle. The CDR3 contains 16 residues. Germline-derived CDR1 and CDR2 are SGHNT and YYREEE (reference sequence). In DNA, the CDR3 is TGTGCCAGCAGGTCCCCCGGGGCACAGGGAGCGGAGACCCAGTACTTC. It encodes CASRSPGAQGAETQYF. Complete variable domain (other parts from reference TRBV5-4 and TRBJ2-5): ETGVTQSPTHLIKTRGQQVTLRCSSQSGHNTVSWYQQALGQGPQFIFQYYREEENGRGNFPPRFSGLQFPNYSSELNVNALELDDSALYLCASRSPGAQGAETQYFGPGTRLLVL.

The chain has TRBV6-2 or TRBV6-3 and TRBJ2-5; maybe TRBD2 (6 bases). The CDR3 covers 15 residues. Germline V CDR1 and CDR2: MNHEY, SVGEGT. V was pared by 6 bases and J by 1 base, with 15 bases between. The DNA of the CDR3 is TGTGCCAGCAGGCCCGGTTGGAGGGGCCAAGAGACCCAGTACTTC. The encoded protein is CASRPGWRGQETQYF.

The V and J genes are TRBV3-1 and TRBJ1-3; D gene ambiguous. The germline V gene encodes CDR1 LGHDT and CDR2 YNNKEL (reference sequence). The CDR3 spans 15 residues. The V gene lost 2 bases and the J gene lost 0 bases, with 8 bases spanning the gap. The CDR3 reads CASSQTRISGNTIYF. The CDR3, as DNA: TGTGCCAGCAGCCAAACAAGGATCTCTGGAAACACCATATATTTT.

The table lists this clonotype with many counts. The CDR3 loop is CASSSPGTQKQFF. CDR3 bases: TGTGCCAGCAGTTCCCCGGGAACCCAAAAGCAGTTCTTC. The chain employs TRBV12-3 or TRBV12-4 and TRBJ2-1, with D possibly being TRBD2 (5 bases). CDR3 length: 13 residues. Trimming shortened V by 4 bases and J by 11 bases, and 15 bases separated the two germline ends.

The chain employs TRBV2 and TRBJ1-6; D perhaps matches TRBD1 (6 bases). The CDR3 sequence is 13 residues long. CDR1 and CDR2 (germline): SNHLY, FYNNEI. The V and J ends lost 7 bases and 4 bases respectively, with 8 bases between them. CDR3 residues: CASTGQYNSPLHF. As DNA, the CDR3 is TGTGCCAGCACGGGACAATATAATTCACCCCTCCACTTT.

This chain joins TRBV6-2 or TRBV6-3 and TRBJ2-1; D call uncertain. The V end was cut by 7 bases, the J end by 10 bases, with 11 bases between. Germline V gene data show CDR1 as MNHEY and CDR2 as SVGEGT. The CDR3 length is 11 residues. This chain's CDR3 is CASTMTNEQFF. Written as DNA, the CDR3 is TGTGCCAGCACCATGACAAACGAGCAGTTCTTC.

This clonotype was picked up many times. The gene calls are TRBV7-6 and TRBJ1-1; perhaps TRBD1 as D (5 bases). V dropped 4 bases and J dropped 3 bases, with 15 bases sitting between them. Germline V gives CDR1 SGHVS, CDR2 FNYEAQ. The length of the CDR3 is 15 residues. Here the CDR3 reads CASSSPPGDDTEAFF. Here the CDR3 DNA reads TGTGCCAGCAGCTCACCCCCGGGGGACGACACTGAAGCTTTCTTT.

The CDR3 protein is CASTFRGLAKNIQYF. For the CDR3, the DNA is TGTGCCAGCACTTTTCGGGGACTAGCCAAAAACATTCAGTACTTC. This chain connects TRBV6-2 or TRBV6-3 to TRBJ2-4, with D possibly TRBD2 on 6 matching bases. Per germline, CDR1 MNHEY and CDR2 SVGEGT. V lost 7 bases to trimming and J lost 0 bases, with 13 bases between them. The CDR3 totals 15 residues.

CDR3: CASSIGQGYNSPLHF. CDR3 nucleotides: TGTGCCAGTAGTATAGGGCAGGGTTATAATTCACCCCTCCACTTT. The chain is built from TRBV19 and TRBJ1-6; weak D call: TRBD1 (5 bases). Germline values: CDR1 LNHDA, CDR2 SQIVND (reference sequence). This CDR3 comprises 15 residues. V dropped 1 base and J dropped 4 bases, with 8 bases sitting between them.

The rearrangement joins TRBV5-1 to TRBJ1-4; 8 bases map to TRBD1. The germline V gene has CDR1 SGHRS and CDR2 YFSETQ. The CDR3 spans 18 residues. The ends lost 1 base at V and 7 bases at J; junction bases unmatched: 15. The CDR3 DNA is TGCGCCAGCAGCTTGCGGACAGGGAGTCTTCTAGGGTCTGAAAAACTGTTTTTT. Its translation: CASSLRTGSLLGSEKLFF.

Ten or more counts support this clonotype. The chain employs TRBV2 and TRBJ2-5, with 7 positions matching TRBD2. V lost 10 bases, J lost 0 bases, and 17 bases stayed unmatched. Germline V gene sequence: CDR1 SNHLY, CDR2 FYNNEI. The CDR3 sequence is 17 residues long. The CDR3 here is CANSIPRTRSHQETQYF. The CDR3 nucleotides are TGTGCCAACTCAATCCCCCGGACTAGATCCCACCAAGAGACCCAGTACTTC.

The chain recombines TRBV10-3 with TRBJ1-5; 7 bases are shared with TRBD1. The CDR3 extends over 13 amino acids. Germline values: CDR1 ENHRY, CDR2 SYGVKD. J gave up 4 bases and V 10 bases, and 7 bases lay outside the gene matches. CDR3 DNA: TGTGCCACCGGGGGACAGAATAATCAGCCCCAGCATTTT. Its translation: CATGGQNNQPQHF.

At least ten counts were recorded for this clonotype. This chain connects TRBV3-1 to TRBJ2-1; D gene uncertain. V shed 1 base and J shed 8 bases, with 9 bases lying between them. The CDR3 extends over 13 amino acids. Germline V lookup: CDR1 LGHDT, CDR2 YNNKEL (reference sequence). In nucleotides, the CDR3 is TGTGCCAGCAGCCAAGCAGGACGCGATGAGCAGTTCTTC. It encodes CASSQAGRDEQFF.

V and J are TRBV2 and TRBJ2-2; 12 bases align to TRBD1. After removal of 7 bases from V and 6 bases from J, the junction contained 6 bases not matched to a gene. Per germline, CDR1 SNHLY and CDR2 FYNNEI. CDR3 length: 15 amino acids. CDR3 nucleotide sequence: TGTGCCAGCACCGGGGACAGGGGGCGATCCGGGGAGCTGTTTTTT. It yields the protein CASTGDRGRSGELFF.

The rearrangement links TRBV30 to TRBJ2-2; TRBD2 matches 8 bases. This CDR3 spans 14 amino acids. CDR1 is GTSNPN, CDR2 SVGIG, per germline (reference sequence). Trimming took 0 bases from V and 7 from J; bases not matched to a gene: 4. CDR3 in amino acids: CAWSVGAGGGELFF. In nucleotides, the CDR3 is TGTGCCTGGAGTGTAGGGGCGGGGGGCGGGGAGCTGTTTTTT.

Notes on this clonotype: Given a much more abundant clone one base away, this may be a read error. The J gene is TRBJ1-1, the V gene TRBV20-1, with 7 nucleotides matching TRBD1. The CDR3 is made up of 14 amino acids. Losses at the gene ends were 2 bases for V and 10 bases for J; bases not matched to a gene: 13. CDR1 is DFQATT, CDR2 SNEGSKA, per germline (reference sequence). The CDR3 DNA is TGCAGTGCTAGAAGACAGGGAGGGAGCGGTGGAGCTTTCTTT. Residues: CSARRQGGSGGAFF.

This clonotype turned up a few times. CDR3 coding DNA: TGTGCCAGCAGTTACAAGGGCGGGCGGGGGGCCCCAACCTACGAGCAGTACTTC. Amino acid sequence: CASSYKGGRGAPTYEQYF. V and J are TRBV6-2 or TRBV6-3 and TRBJ2-7; 8 bases are a match to TRBD2. The CDR3 length is 18 residues. V gave up 2 bases and J gave up 2 bases; unmatched junction bases: 14. Germline values: CDR1 MNHEY, CDR2 SVGEGT.

The V and J genes are TRBV7-9 and TRBJ2-3; TRBD1 agrees at 10 bases. Germline loops: CDR1 SEHNR, CDR2 FQNEAQ (reference sequence). With V trimmed by 2 bases and J by 1 base, 3 bases remained unmatched. The CDR3 extends over 16 amino acids. The CDR3 spells CASSLLGTGGTDTQYF. The CDR3 nucleotides are TGTGCCAGCAGCTTATTAGGGACAGGGGGCACAGATACGCAGTATTTT.

This chain uses TRBV19 with TRBJ2-1; the D call may be TRBD1 or TRBD2 (6 bases each). Germline V gives CDR1 LNHDA, CDR2 SQIVND (reference sequence). This CDR3 is built from 13 residues. The germline V and J ends were trimmed by 11 bases and 10 bases, with 21 bases remaining between them. CDR3 sequence: CAPGGSPQGEQFF. The CDR3 coding sequence is TGTGCCCCTGGGGGGAGTCCTCAGGGGGAGCAGTTCTTC.

This clonotype was detected a few times. V and J are TRBV30 and TRBJ2-1; 7 nucleotides agree with TRBD2. The CDR3 consists of 16 residues. In germline, CDR1 is GTSNPN, CDR2 SVGIG (reference sequence). Trimming at V came to 2 bases and at J to 5 bases, leaving 12 bases not matched to a gene. CDR3 bases: TGTGCCTGGAGTCCCCTGGGGAGGGGCCAGGACAATGAGCAGTTCTTC. Protein: CAWSPLGRGQDNEQFF. Using reference TRBV30 and TRBJ2-1 for the parts outside the CDR3, the full variable domain is SQTIHQWPATLVQPVGSPLSLECTVEGTSNPNLYWYRQAAGRGLQLLFYSVGIGQISSEVPQNLSASRPQDRQFILSSKKLLLSDSGFYLCAWSPLGRGQDNEQFFGPGTRLTVL.

This chain joins TRBV20-1 and TRBJ2-3; the match to TRBD1 covers 8 bases. CDR1 DFQATT and CDR2 SNEGSKA come from the germline V gene (reference sequence). After removal of 5 bases from V and 0 bases from J, the junction contained 7 bases not matched to a gene. There are 15 residues in the CDR3. Written as DNA, the CDR3 is TGCAGTGCTTTACCCGGGACAGGAAGCACAGATACGCAGTATTTT. Encoded protein: CSALPGTGSTDTQYF.

Points on this clonotype: A single base separates this from a much larger clone, so it may be a read error. In DNA, the CDR3 is TGTGCCAGCACCACGACCTACGAGCAGTGCTTC. Its translation: CASTTTYEQCF. The chain links TRBV6-2 or TRBV6-3 to TRBJ2-7; D gene ambiguous. This CDR3 region has 11 residues. The germline V gene has CDR1 MNHEY and CDR2 SVGEGT.

In its sample, this clonotype was seen a few times. This chain connects TRBV7-2 to TRBJ2-5, with TRBD2 matching over 8 bases. CDR1 and CDR2 from the germline V gene are SGHTA and FQGNSA. CDR3 length: 15 residues. V trimming: 6 bases; J trimming: 1 base; junction bases outside the gene matches: 7. The CDR3 sequence: CASRAQRGPQETQYF. Here the CDR3 DNA reads TGTGCCAGCAGGGCTCAGCGGGGGCCCCAAGAGACCCAGTACTTC.

This rearrangement joins TRBV7-9 to TRBJ2-1; the D gene could be TRBD1 or TRBD2 (5 bases each). Trimming shortened V by 5 bases and J by 7 bases, and 15 bases separated the two germline ends. Germline CDR1 and CDR2: SEHNR and FQNEAQ (reference sequence). The CDR3 spans 14 residues. The CDR3 protein is CASSPSRDGNEQFF. CDR3 nucleotides: TGTGCCAGCAGCCCGTCCCGGGACGGGAATGAGCAGTTCTTC.

This clonotype is a singleton in its sample. The chain has TRBV19 and TRBJ1-1; TRBD1 matches at 7 bases. In germline, CDR1 is LNHDA, CDR2 SQIVND (reference sequence). The V gene end was trimmed by 1 base and the J gene end by 11 bases; junction bases not matched to a gene: 7. The CDR3 sequence is 13 residues long. CDR3 protein: CASSIGGGQGAFF. The CDR3 nucleotides read TGTGCCAGTAGTATAGGAGGGGGCCAGGGGGCTTTCTTT.

This clonotype showed up many times. The gene calls are TRBV7-3 and TRBJ2-1; D gene uncertain. Germline CDR1 is SGHTA and CDR2 is FQGTGA. V lost 5 bases and J 0 bases, leaving 11 bases between the germline ends. The CDR3 contains 15 residues. The CDR3 DNA reads as TGTGCCAGCAGCCCGAGCGCGAGCTCCTACAATGAGCAGTTCTTC. As protein: CASSPSASSYNEQFF. The full variable domain, rest sourced from reference TRBV7-3 and TRBJ2-1, is GAGVSQTPSNKVTEKGKYVELRCDPISGHTALYWYRQSLGQGPEFLIYFQGTGAADDSGLPNDRFFAVRPEGSVSTLKIQRTERGDSAVYLCASSPSASSYNEQFFGPGTRLTVL.

A few counts support this clonotype. The genes are TRBV29-1 and TRBJ1-2; D is perhaps TRBD1 (5 bases). CDR3 size: 14 residues. Trimming took off 4 bases at V and 7 bases at J, with 19 bases between the two ends. The germline V gene has CDR1 SQVTM and CDR2 ANQGSEA. The CDR3 nucleotides read TGCAGCGTTGCCCCAGAGGTGGCCAGGGTTGGCTACACCTTC. Its protein product is CSVAPEVARVGYTF. Looking up the rest from reference TRBV29-1 and TRBJ1-2 gives the full variable domain: SAVISQKPSRDICQRGTSLTIQCQVDSQVTMMFWYRQQPGQSLTLIATANQGSEATYESGFVIDKFPISRPNLTFSTLTVSNMSPEDSSIYLCSVAPEVARVGYTFGSGTRLTVV.

The chain recombines TRBV12-3 or TRBV12-4 with TRBJ2-1; D uncertain. V was cut by 5 bases and J by 7 bases, with 18 bases left in between. CDR3 length: 15 amino acids. CDR3 sequence reads: CASSADPNGFNEQFF. In DNA form, the CDR3 reads TGTGCCAGCAGTGCGGACCCGAACGGGTTTAATGAGCAGTTCTTC.

This clonotype showed up many times. The chain links TRBV9 to TRBJ2-1, with D tentatively TRBD2 (6 bases). The CDR3 totals 15 residues. In germline, CDR1 is SGDLS, CDR2 YYNGEE. Trimming pared 5 bases from V and 0 bases from J, leaving 12 bases between. CDR3 in DNA: TGTGCCAGCAGTGTGGGACTTTCCTCCTACAATGAGCAGTTCTTC. It translates to CASSVGLSSYNEQFF.

This clonotype was observed many times. The chain is built from TRBV5-1 and TRBJ1-2; D remains unclear. Germline values: CDR1 SGHRS, CDR2 YFSETQ. The CDR3 extends over 16 amino acids. Trimming left V 0 bases short and J 5 bases short, with 17 bases between. CDR3 residues: CASSLVGRTELYGYTF. The CDR3 DNA reads TGCGCCAGCAGCTTGGTTGGACGGACGGAGTTATATGGCTACACCTTC.